This record looks at one T cell receptor beta chain sequence and its context. Its target antigen remains unknown. Nothing much larger sits one base from this clone, and base qualities are not available. The CDR3 sequence holds 15 residues, the cysteine and phenylalanine included. Just CDR3 DNA is preserved here, 45 bases in frame from base 1. CDR1 SGHNT and CDR2 YENEEA were looked up in the germline V gene. Trimming leaves V shorter by 5 bases and J shorter by 6 bases, with the junction holding 10 bases beyond the gene matches. The CDR3 regions of human TCRbeta chains were subjected to immunosequencing. The authors' pipeline ran thus. Repertoire TCRs were matched against a reference library of SARS-CoV-2-specific TCRs generated with the MIRA antigen-specificity platform. Breadth meant the fraction of unique TCRs that were SARS-CoV-2-associated, whereas depth meant the fraction of total T cells that were SARS-CoV-2-associated. Each spike-specific TCR was assigned to its reactive spike region and to a CD4 or CD8 class using the MIRA data. Log10-transformed breadth and depth values were compared by one-way ANOVA with Sidak's multiple comparisons tests. TCRdb's version of the immuneACCESS table is confined to in-frame rearrangements and falls short of the full clone set. An unresolved V gene accounts for under half of the shortfall where checked; the remainder is of unknown origin. V, J and clone size were drawn from that table, and D and trimming were deduced from the DNA. The sample yields more than 110,000 clones; 80% to 95% were counted once. Approximately 2.6% of the sample comes from the top ten.

This specimen belongs to a study of T cell responses to AZD1222 COVID-19 vaccine (TCRdb year 2021). Describing the broader study: Because spike-specific TCR depth and breadth did not differ between the two schedules, AZD1222 recipients who got a second dose at roughly 4 weeks were pooled with those who got a second dose at roughly 12 weeks. Trial participants were enrolled into age subgroups of 18-55, 56-69 and 70-plus years, which contained about 150, 28 and 57 TCR-sequenced participants, respectively. A total of 240 or so trial participants underwent TCR sequencing, of whom 200 to 220 had received two doses of AZD1222 and around 25 had received two doses of the MenACWY control vaccine.

Overall study outcomes, separate from this receptor: Vaccine-associated CD4 TCRs spanned the whole spike protein, with dominant responses in regions 160-218 and 743-854. Only five or six AZD1222 recipients were SARS-CoV-2 seropositive at baseline, limiting conclusions about previously exposed vaccinees. Reportedly, almost half of the unique spike-specific TCRs recognized epitopes lying outside the regions that are mutated in the B.1.351 and B.1.1.7 variants. No day 14 peak-response samples were available, so repertoires were characterized only after the peak T cell response. The 56-69-year group was small, and its depth increase did not reach significance, likely because of low power. After two AZD1222 doses, spike-specific TCR breadth and depth were significantly higher than at day 0 and than in MenACWY recipients. Most participants were white British and females outnumbered males, and the authors suggested that clonal diversity may have been underestimated.

The time point label here, explained by the study, means: baseline before first vaccination. The vaccinee samples were drawn from two UK trials, COV001 and COV002, one of which was a single-blind randomized controlled phase 2/3 trial testing AZD1222 (ChAdOx1 nCoV-19) in healthy adults. For TCRbeta chain sequencing, PBMC samples from trial participants were taken at day 0 and at day 28 after the second dose. This receptor was identified in an adult in good health. The source material was peripheral blood, sampled on day 0 of AZD1222 vaccination. The rearranged segments are TRBV11-3 and TRBJ2-5; 9 central nucleotides agree with TRBD1. CDR3 protein: CASSPGQGTLKTQYF. The sequence in DNA is TGTGCCAGCAGCCCGGGACAGGGAACGTTAAAGACCCAGTACTTC.